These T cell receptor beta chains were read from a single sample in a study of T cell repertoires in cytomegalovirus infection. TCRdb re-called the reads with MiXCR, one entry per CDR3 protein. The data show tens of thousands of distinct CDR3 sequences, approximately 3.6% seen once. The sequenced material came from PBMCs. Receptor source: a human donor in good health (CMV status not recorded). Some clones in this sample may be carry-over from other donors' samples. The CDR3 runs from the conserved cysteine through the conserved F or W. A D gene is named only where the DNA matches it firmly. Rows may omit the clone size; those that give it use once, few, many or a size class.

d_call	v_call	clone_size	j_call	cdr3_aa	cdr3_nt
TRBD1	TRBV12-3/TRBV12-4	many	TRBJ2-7	CASTPGTGFYEQYF	TGTGCCAGCACCCCCGGGACAGGGTTCTACGAGCAGTACTTC
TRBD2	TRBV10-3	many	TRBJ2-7	CAIMREGKQYF	TGTGCCATCATGCGGGAGGGGAAGCAGTACTTC
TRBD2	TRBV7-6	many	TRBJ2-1	CASSLVPSGSPYNEQFF	TGTGCCAGCAGCTTAGTCCCTAGCGGGAGTCCCTACAATGAGCAGTTCTTC
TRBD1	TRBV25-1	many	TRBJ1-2	CATSPGTDYGYTF	TGTGCCACGAGCCCCGGGACAGACTATGGCTACACCTTC
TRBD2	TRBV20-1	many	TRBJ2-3	CSAGLASDTQYF	TGCAGTGCTGGACTAGCGTCAGATACGCAGTATTTT
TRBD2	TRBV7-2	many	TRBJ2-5	CASSIGSGTETQYF	TGTGCCAGCAGCATAGGGAGCGGGACGGAGACCCAGTACTTC
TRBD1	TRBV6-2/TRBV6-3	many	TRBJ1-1	CASDGQVSWYTEAFF	TGTGCCAGCGACGGACAGGTCTCCTGGTACACTGAAGCTTTCTTT
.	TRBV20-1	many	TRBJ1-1	CSAPRGTEAFF	TGCAGTGCCCCCCGCGGCACTGAAGCTTTCTTT
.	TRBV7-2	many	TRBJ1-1	CASSPAVNQAAKAFF	TGTGCCAGCAGCCCCGCAGTGAATCAGGCAGCTAAAGCTTTCTTT
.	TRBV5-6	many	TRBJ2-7	CASSLDRGSYEQYF	TGTGCCAGCAGCTTGGACCGAGGCTCCTACGAGCAGTACTTC
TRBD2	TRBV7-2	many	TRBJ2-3	CASSLGWHHSGGKGVDTQYF	TGTGCCAGCAGCTTAGGGTGGCACCATAGCGGGGGAAAGGGAGTAGATACGCAGTATTTT
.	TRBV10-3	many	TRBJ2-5	CAISETRGETQYF	TGTGCCATCAGTGAGACAAGGGGGGAGACCCAGTACTTC
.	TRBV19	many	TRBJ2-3	CASSTQGIGTDTQYF	TGTGCCAGTAGTACCCAGGGGATCGGCACAGATACGCAGTATTTT
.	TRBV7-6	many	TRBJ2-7	CAYTEGGEQYF	TGTGCCTACACGGAGGGGGGAGAGCAGTACTTC
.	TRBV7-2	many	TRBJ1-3	CASSLAGNGLGNTIYF	TGTGCCAGCAGCTTAGCCGGTAACGGGCTAGGAAACACCATATATTTT
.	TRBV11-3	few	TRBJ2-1	CASSQTGSSYNEQFF	TGTGCCAGCAGCCAGACGGGGAGCTCCTACAATGAGCAGTTCTTC
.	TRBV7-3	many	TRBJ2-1	CASSLRQHNEQFF	TGTGCCAGCAGCTTAAGACAGCACAATGAGCAGTTCTTC
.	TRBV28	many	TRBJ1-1	CASSSVWRTSEAFF	TGTGCCAGCAGTTCTGTTTGGCGGACTTCTGAAGCTTTCTTT
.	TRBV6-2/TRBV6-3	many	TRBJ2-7	CASSYSGGISYEQYF	TGTGCCAGCAGTTACTCCGGAGGGATATCCTACGAGCAGTACTTC
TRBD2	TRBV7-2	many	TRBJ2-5	CASSSRGGWETQYF	TGTGCCAGCAGCTCGCGGGGGGGCTGGGAGACCCAGTACTTC
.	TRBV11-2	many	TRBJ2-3	CASSPQTTRAQYF	TGTGCCAGCAGCCCCCAGACAACCCGGGCGCAGTATTTT
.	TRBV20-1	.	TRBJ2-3	CSARPLEGVVNTQYF	TGCAGTGCTAGGCCCCTTGAGGGGGTAGTGAATACGCAGTATTTT
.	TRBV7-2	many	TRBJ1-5	CASSWGNSNQPQHF	TGTGCCAGCAGCTGGGGGAATAGCAATCAGCCCCAGCATTTT
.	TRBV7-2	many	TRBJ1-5	CASSRLGGLNQPQHF	TGTGCCAGCAGTCGCCTGGGGGGCCTCAATCAGCCCCAGCATTTT
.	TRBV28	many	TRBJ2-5	CASSFSPRGQETQYF	TGTGCCAGCAGTTTTTCCCCTAGAGGGCAAGAGACCCAGTACTTC
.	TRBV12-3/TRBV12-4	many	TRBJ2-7	CASSSDSYEQYF	TGTGCCAGCAGTTCCGACAGCTACGAGCAGTACTTC